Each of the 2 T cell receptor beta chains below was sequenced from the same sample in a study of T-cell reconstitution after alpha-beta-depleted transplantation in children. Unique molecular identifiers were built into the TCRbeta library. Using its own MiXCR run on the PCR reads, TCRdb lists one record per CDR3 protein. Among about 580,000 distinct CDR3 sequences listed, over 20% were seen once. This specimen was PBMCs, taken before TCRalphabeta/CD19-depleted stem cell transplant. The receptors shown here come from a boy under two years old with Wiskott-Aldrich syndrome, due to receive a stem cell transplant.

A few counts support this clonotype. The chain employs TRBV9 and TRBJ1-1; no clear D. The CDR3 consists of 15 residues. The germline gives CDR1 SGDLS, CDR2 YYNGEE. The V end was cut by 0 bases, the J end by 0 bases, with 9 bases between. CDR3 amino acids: CASSVGVFMNTEAFF. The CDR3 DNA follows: TGTGCCAGCAGCGTAGGTGTGTTCATGAACACTGAAGCTTTCTTT.

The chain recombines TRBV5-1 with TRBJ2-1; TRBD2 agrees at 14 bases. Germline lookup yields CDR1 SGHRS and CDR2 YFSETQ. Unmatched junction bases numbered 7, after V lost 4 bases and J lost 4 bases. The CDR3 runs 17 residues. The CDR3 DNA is TGCGCCAGCAGCCCGGGACTAGCGGGAGCTTTTTACAATGAGCAGTTCTTC. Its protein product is CASSPGLAGAFYNEQFF.